These 3 T cell receptor beta chains were all obtained from the same sample, sequenced in a study of OX40 agonist ivuxolimab in advanced cancers. Libraries were prepared through the immunoSEQ multiplex PCR assay. TCRdb re-hosts the immuneACCESS table, in-frame sequences only. Its copies lack some clones; in the studies checked, an unresolved V gene accounts for under half of them, and the cause for the rest is not known. Recorded for this sample are about 72,000 clones; 88% of them occurred a single time. The ten largest account for approximately 0.86% of the sample. This sample comprised CD4+ or CD8+ T cells sorted from blood, obtained in a trial of the OX40 agonist ivuxolimab. The receptors were gathered from an adult with an advanced solid tumor such as melanoma, head and neck, liver or kidney cancer.

The rearrangement uses TRBV20-1 and TRBJ1-2; D is perhaps TRBD1 (6 bases). Germline-derived CDR1 and CDR2 are DFQATT and SNEGSKA (reference sequence). The V and J ends lost 6 bases and 2 bases respectively, with 7 bases between them. The CDR3 is 11 amino acids. The CDR3 loop reads CSAGQNYGYTF. The CDR3 DNA is TGCAGTGCAGGACAGAACTATGGCTACACCTTC.

This clone was seen once. This chain connects TRBV9 to TRBJ2-7; 10 positions match TRBD1. J lost 7 bases, V lost 0 bases, and 4 bases had no gene match. The CDR3 length is 14 residues. Germline lookup yields CDR1 SGDLS and CDR2 YYNGEE. The CDR3 coding sequence is TGTGCCAGCAGCGTAGGACAGGGGGCGAAGGAGCAGTACTTC. Encoded protein: CASSVGQGAKEQYF.

The V call is TRBV9, the J call TRBJ2-2, with 14 bases fitting TRBD2. The V segment lost 5 bases and the J segment 4 bases; nucleotides outside the gene matches: 1. Looked up from germline, CDR1 is SGDLS and CDR2 is YYNGEE. The CDR3 loop spans 15 amino acids. The CDR3 sequence: CASRGTSGGTGELFF. CDR3 bases: TGTGCCAGCAGAGGGACTAGCGGGGGCACCGGGGAGCTGTTTTTT.